This T cell receptor beta chain was sequenced in a study of CD8 T cells in Susac syndrome. A remark on this clonotype: Its antigen is not identified.

Relapsing-remitting disease, either stable or active, was present in the multiple sclerosis controls, who were treatment-naive patients. Negative isolation was used for CD8+ and CD4+ T cells and FACS enrichment for TEMRA cells. Study-wide points: Individuals included in the TCR sequencing and HLA analysis were acknowledged by the study to be relatively few in number.

RNA totalling roughly 0.5 to 1 ug underwent reverse transcription with random hexamers. immunoSEQ multiplex PCR amplified TCR beta CDR3 across 54 Vbeta, 13 Jbeta. TCRdb ran MiXCR on the immunoSEQ multiplex PCR reads and lists one entry per CDR3 protein. The sample carries 200,000 to 300,000 distinct CDR3 sequences, 80% to 95% recorded once. The origin of this receptor is a human donor with multiple sclerosis. The material sequenced was CD4+ T cells from PBMCs.

DNA for the CDR3: TGTGCCAGTAGTATAGCGGAGACAGGAGGAGAAGGCTACACCTTC. Translated: CASSIAETGGEGYTF. The rearrangement links TRBV19 to TRBJ1-2, with TRBD1 as a possible D gene (6 bases). CDR1 and CDR2 (germline): LNHDA, SQIVND (reference sequence). Deletions cut 1 base from V and 8 bases from J, with 17 bases between. CDR3 length: 15 amino acids.